These 11 T cell receptor beta chains share one sample of origin, sequenced in a study of regulatory T cells in long-lasting Graves disease. Time point specified: newly diagnosed GD, antithyroid drugs for less than 3 months. Researchers made the TCR library from RNA that was extracted from PBMCs. CDR3 regions were amplified by Arm-PCR using iRepertoire HTBI primers to build TCR beta libraries. Each CDR3 protein gets one entry after TCRdb re-called the multiplex PCR reads with MiXCR. The table has about 530,000 distinct CDR3 sequences, about 16% seen once. This sample was also put to use in a study of T cells in Graves' hyperthyroidism and ophthalmopathy.

The sample consisted of peripheral blood mononuclear cells (PBMCs), taken at new diagnosis, from a patient treated with antithyroid drugs. The receptors derive from a woman aged 35-65 years with Graves disease.

This clonotype has more than one count but fewer than ten. The rearrangement uses TRBV28 and TRBJ1-2, with D hard to call. The length of the CDR3 is 13 residues. CDR1 and CDR2 (germline): MDHEN, SYDVKM. V shed 1 base and J shed 5 bases, with 8 bases lying between them. CDR3 residues: CASSLSSAYGYTF. CDR3 coding DNA: TGTGCCAGCAGTTTATCGTCGGCGTATGGCTACACCTTC.

This clonotype was seen repeatedly, ten times or more. V gene TRBV7-9 combines with J gene TRBJ2-1; D not resolved. Trimming cost V 2 bases and J 10 bases, with 15 bases left between them. Germline CDR1 SEHNR, CDR2 FQNEAQ (reference sequence). There are 14 residues in the CDR3. In DNA, the CDR3 is TGTGCCAGCAGCTTACTTCGTCAAGGCCTAGAGCAGTTCTTC. It translates to CASSLLRQGLEQFF.

The sample holds a few counts of this clonotype. The gene calls are TRBV12-3 or TRBV12-4 and TRBJ1-2; D is perhaps TRBD1 (5 bases). The CDR3 consists of 13 residues. V lost 1 base, J lost 7 bases, and 10 bases lay in between. The CDR3 nucleotides read TGTGCCAGCAGTTTAGGGGGGACGGGTGGCTACACCTTC. The encoded protein is CASSLGGTGGYTF.

In its sample, this clonotype was seen many times. This chain links TRBV7-9 with TRBJ2-2; D is uncertain. The CDR3 runs to 15 residues. Trimming shortened V by 2 bases and J by 4 bases, and 11 bases separated the two germline ends. CDR1 is SEHNR, CDR2 FQNEAQ, per germline (reference sequence). The CDR3 loop is CASSLSGPGTGELFF. DNA for the CDR3: TGTGCCAGCAGCTTATCCGGGCCCGGCACCGGGGAGCTGTTTTTT.

This chain joins TRBV12-3 or TRBV12-4 and TRBJ1-5; D unclear. The CDR3 consists of 13 residues. Trimming took off 7 bases at V and 1 base at J, with 8 bases between the two ends. This CDR3 is CASTRTSNQPQHF. CDR3 sequence (DNA): TGTGCCAGCACCAGGACGAGCAATCAGCCCCAGCATTTT.

V usage is TRBV7-3 and J usage is TRBJ2-1, with a possible D match to TRBD2 (6 bases). Trimming removed 5 bases from V and 7 bases from J, with 15 bases in between. The germline CDR1 and CDR2 sequences are SGHTA and FQGTGA. The length of the CDR3 is 14 residues. CDR3 amino acids: CASSKGGAANEQFF. The CDR3 DNA sequence: TGTGCCAGCAGCAAAGGCGGGGCGGCGAATGAGCAGTTCTTC.

The table lists this clonotype with a few counts. The V gene is TRBV19, the J gene TRBJ1-1; D call uncertain. Germline V CDR1 and CDR2: LNHDA, SQIVND (reference sequence). The V and J ends lost 4 bases and 4 bases respectively, with 13 bases between them. The CDR3 extends over 14 amino acids. CDR3 sequence: CASSTRVTSTEAFF. The CDR3 coding sequence is TGTGCCAGTAGTACGAGGGTGACGTCCACTGAAGCTTTCTTT.

The chain links TRBV28 to TRBJ1-6; TRBD1 might be the D (5 bases). Germline CDR1 MDHEN, CDR2 SYDVKM. The V end was cut by 4 bases, the J end by 10 bases, with 14 bases between. The CDR3 spans 14 residues. This chain's CDR3 is CASSSGGVTSPLHF. The CDR3 DNA is TGTGCCAGCAGTTCCGGGGGAGTAACATCACCCCTCCACTTT.

In this sample, this clonotype turned up many times. The J gene is TRBJ2-7, the V gene TRBV11-3; 8 bases fit TRBD1. Germline CDR1 SGHNT, CDR2 YENEEA. The CDR3 runs 13 residues. V was pared by 7 bases and J by 6 bases, with 8 bases of the junction left unmatched. This chain's CDR3 is CASKGQAYIEQYF. DNA of the CDR3: TGTGCCAGCAAGGGACAGGCTTATATCGAGCAGTACTTC. Full variable domain (missing parts from reference TRBV11-3 and TRBJ2-7): EAGVVQSPRYKIIEKKQPVAFWCNPISGHNTLYWYLQNLGQGPELLIRYENEEAVDDSQLPKDRFSAERLKGVDSTLKIQPAELGDSAVYLCASKGQAYIEQYFGPGTRLTVT.

This clonotype was seen ten or more times. The rearrangement links TRBV3-1 to TRBJ1-1; TRBD1 aligns across 9 bases. The germline V gene encodes CDR1 LGHDT and CDR2 YNNKEL (reference sequence). Trimming removed 0 bases from V and 4 bases from J; junction bases left unmatched: 3. The CDR3 runs 15 residues. The CDR3 here is CASSQDLTGGTEAFF. The CDR3 bases are TGTGCCAGCAGCCAAGACCTGACAGGGGGCACTGAAGCTTTCTTT.

This clonotype occurred many times. The chain employs TRBV5-6 and TRBJ1-4, with 7 bases fitting TRBD1. The CDR3 covers 18 residues. Germline CDR1 reads SGHDT; CDR2 reads YYEEEE. V shed 3 bases and J 1 base; nucleotides not matched to a gene: 12. This CDR3 is CASSSYFDRAITNEKLFF. CDR3 bases: TGTGCCAGCAGCTCCTATTTCGACAGGGCCATAACTAATGAAAAACTGTTTTTT.